Listed here are 11 T cell receptor beta chains from one sample, sequenced in a study of beta chain features in type 1 diabetes. What was sequenced were expressed TCRB transcripts, since all of the isolated RNA had been reverse transcribed. Assay used: immunoSEQ multiplex PCR; TCRdb lists only in-frame clones, some missing. The sample lists about 240,000 clones; about 30% were seen once. Sequenced input: central memory CD4+ T cells from blood. These receptors were obtained from a man younger than 40 in good health.

J is TRBJ1-2 and V is TRBV4-1; D gene ambiguous. Trimming cost V 0 bases and J 4 bases, with 12 bases left between them. This CDR3 comprises 15 residues. The germline V gene has CDR1 MGHRA and CDR2 YSYEKL. The CDR3 protein is CASSQEVAQIYGYTF. CDR3 bases: TGCGCCAGCAGCCAAGAGGTCGCACAGATCTATGGCTACACCTTC.

V and J are TRBV29-1 and TRBJ1-2; D uncertain. The V end was cut by 7 bases, the J end by 5 bases, with 20 bases between. Germline loops: CDR1 SQVTM, CDR2 ANQGSEA. The CDR3 contains 14 residues. CDR3 DNA sequence: TGCAGCGCCACGATGGCGGGAGGCGGGTATGGCTACACCTTC. As protein: CSATMAGGGYGYTF.

The chain couples TRBV5-6 to TRBJ1-6; 9 positions match TRBD1. CDR3 length: 15 amino acids. CDR1 and CDR2 from the germline V gene are SGHDT and YYEEEE. V lost 2 bases to trimming and J lost 7 bases; unmatched junction nucleotides: 4. Here the CDR3 DNA reads TGTGCCAGCAGCTTAATCGGGACAGGGAATTCACCCCTCCACTTT. It is translated as CASSLIGTGNSPLHF.

This clone was found a few times. The chain has TRBV7-2 and TRBJ2-2; 10 bases map to TRBD1. This CDR3 has 16 residues. The V gene's germline CDR1 is SGHTA and CDR2 FQGNSA. Trimming cost V 5 bases and J 4 bases; bases outside gene matches: 7. The CDR3 here is CASSPRTGGGTGELFF. The CDR3 region has the DNA TGTGCCAGCAGCCCTAGGACAGGGGGGGGCACCGGGGAGCTGTTTTTT.

This clone has only a few counts. The gene calls are TRBV7-2 and TRBJ2-5; 8 bases line up with TRBD2. Germline V gene data show CDR1 as SGHTA and CDR2 as FQGNSA. This CDR3 is built from 15 residues. V shed 2 bases and J 2 bases; nucleotides not matched to a gene: 4. The CDR3 spells CASSLQRGHQETQYF. The DNA for the CDR3 is TGTGCCAGCAGCTTACAGCGGGGGCATCAAGAGACCCAGTACTTC. Based on the CDR3 plus reference TRBV7-2 and TRBJ2-5, the full variable domain is GAGVSQSPSNKVTEKGKDVELRCDPISGHTALYWYRQSLGQGLEFLIYFQGNSAPDKSGLPSDRFSAERTGGSVSTLTIQRTQQEDSAVYLCASSLQRGHQETQYFGPGTRLLVL.

The V and J genes are TRBV5-4 and TRBJ1-2; D unresolved. This CDR3 comprises 15 residues. CDR1 and CDR2 (germline): SGHNT, YYREEE (reference sequence). V lost 0 bases and J lost 3, with 12 bases in between. Here the CDR3 reads CASSLAKSGHYGYTF. CDR3 DNA: TGTGCCAGCAGCTTGGCAAAGTCGGGCCACTATGGCTACACCTTC. The full variable domain, in which reference TRBV5-4 and TRBJ1-2 provide the parts outside the CDR3, is ETGVTQSPTHLIKTRGQQVTLRCSSQSGHNTVSWYQQALGQGPQFIFQYYREEENGRGNFPPRFSGLQFPNYSSELNVNALELDDSALYLCASSLAKSGHYGYTFGSGTRLTVV.

This clone was counted ten times or more. This chain links TRBV28 with TRBJ1-3; D remains unclear. Germline values: CDR1 MDHEN, CDR2 SYDVKM. Trimming took off 2 bases at V and 0 bases at J, with 5 bases between the two ends. The CDR3 is 14 amino acids. CDR3 in amino acids: CASSLGSSGNTIYF. CDR3 nucleotides: TGTGCCAGCAGTTTAGGCAGCTCTGGAAACACCATATATTTT.

The chain couples TRBV7-9 to TRBJ2-5; no reliable D call. The V end lost 6 bases, the J end lost 5 bases, and 16 bases lay between the germline ends. Germline-derived CDR1 and CDR2 are SEHNR and FQNEAQ (reference sequence). The CDR3 totals 14 residues. The CDR3 loop is CASSLDLSGETQYF. CDR3 nucleotide sequence: TGTGCCAGCAGTTTGGACCTTTCTGGGGAGACCCAGTACTTC.

Turning to this clone: Other DNA sequences within the sample encode an identical CDR3. This sequence joins TRBV7-2 and TRBJ1-5; D not resolved. CDR3 length: 13 residues. The V end lost 2 bases, the J end lost 5 bases, and 7 bases lay between the germline ends. Per the germline V gene, CDR1 is SGHTA and CDR2 is FQGNSA. CDR3 protein: CASSLLGDQPQHF. The CDR3 nucleotides read TGTGCCAGCAGCTTACTTGGGGATCAGCCCCAGCATTTT.

This clone was recorded at least ten times. The J gene is TRBJ2-2, the V gene TRBV20-1; D is unresolved. V lost 6 bases to trimming and J lost 3 bases, with 5 bases between them. Germline values: CDR1 DFQATT, CDR2 SNEGSKA (reference sequence). The CDR3 extends over 11 amino acids. The CDR3 region has the DNA TGCAGTGCAGTCGACACCGGGGAGCTGTTTTTT. The encoded protein is CSAVDTGELFF.

V is TRBV18 and J is TRBJ1-5; 7 bases fit TRBD1. Unmatched junction bases numbered 10, after V lost 3 bases and J lost 5 bases. There are 16 residues in the CDR3. The germline gives CDR1 KGHSH, CDR2 LQKENI. The CDR3 is CASSPDREHLYQPQHF. The CDR3 nucleotides read TGTGCCAGCTCACCTGACAGGGAACACCTTTATCAGCCCCAGCATTTT. The full variable domain, its missing parts supplied by reference TRBV18 and TRBJ1-5, is NAGVMQNPRHLVRRRGQEARLRCSPMKGHSHVYWYRQLPEEGLKFMVYLQKENIIDESGMPKERFSAEFPKEGPSILRIQQVVRGDSAAYFCASSPDREHLYQPQHFGDGTRLSIL.